The rows below give T cell receptor beta chains drawn from one sample of a study of cytomegalovirus exposure and HLA in healthy donors. The protocol was immunoSEQ multiplex PCR, while the TCRdb copy is restricted to in-frame clones and leaves out a portion. The sample consists of 150,000 to 200,000 clones, about 70% of them appearing once. Sequenced sample: PBMCs. The receptor source for this set is a male donor in good health and CMV-seronegative. CDR3s include the opening cysteine and the closing phenylalanine or tryptophan. A D gene is named only where the DNA matches it firmly. The size field is filled for only some rows; it gives once, few, many or a size class.

clone_size j_call v_call d_call cdr3_aa cdr3_nt
. TRBJ2-7 TRBV27 TRBD1 CASSLSIGTGAYEQYF TGTGCCAGCAGTTTATCTATCGGGACAGGGGCCTACGAGCAGTACTTC
. TRBJ2-1 TRBV30 TRBD1 CAWRNDRGEQFF TGTGCCTGGAGGAATGACAGGGGAGAGCAGTTCTTC
. TRBJ2-2 TRBV5-6 . CASSSPGLPMAGELFF TGTGCCAGCAGCTCCCCGGGACTTCCGATGGCCGGGGAGCTGTTTTTT
. TRBJ2-7 TRBV27 TRBD2 CASSGGGSEQYF TGTGCCAGCAGCGGGGGGGGCAGCGAGCAGTACTTC
. TRBJ2-7 TRBV9 . CASSVGTIPTYEQYF TGTGCCAGCAGCGTAGGAACTATCCCTACCTACGAGCAGTACTTC
once TRBJ2-3 TRBV2 TRBD2 CASSLRGTSGGEDTQYF TGTGCCAGCAGTCTTCGGGGGACTAGCGGGGGTGAAGATACGCAGTATTTT
. TRBJ1-1 TRBV5-6 . CASSTGLEAFF TGTGCCAGCAGCACAGGGCTTGAAGCTTTCTTT
. TRBJ2-5 TRBV7-9 . CASSPLSLETQYF TGTGCCAGCAGCCCCCTGAGCTTGGAGACCCAGTACTTC
. TRBJ2-2 TRBV19 . CASSIATGSNTGELFF TGTGCCAGTAGTATAGCCACCGGGTCGAACACCGGGGAGCTGTTTTTT
. TRBJ2-7 TRBV23-1 TRBD1 CASSHPDRANEQYF TGCGCCAGCAGTCACCCAGACAGGGCAAACGAGCAGTACTTC
. TRBJ1-4 TRBV6-4 . CASSDRGTNEKLFF TGTGCCAGCAGTGACAGGGGTACTAATGAAAAACTGTTTTTT
. TRBJ2-7 TRBV7-9 TRBD1 CASTPGRTGRDEQYF TGTGCCAGCACCCCAGGCCGGACAGGAAGGGACGAGCAGTACTTC
. TRBJ2-5 TRBV6-5 TRBD2 CASSYSLLAGLRTQYF TGTGCCAGCAGTTACTCGCTCCTAGCGGGCCTCCGGACCCAGTACTTC
. TRBJ2-2 TRBV9 TRBD2 CASSVLAGVAGELFF TGTGCCAGCAGCGTACTAGCGGGAGTGGCCGGGGAGCTGTTTTTT
once TRBJ2-1 TRBV7-8 TRBD2 CASSLVLGLAGVSTKRNEQFF TGTGCCAGCAGCTTAGTATTGGGACTAGCGGGAGTCTCTACAAAGCGCAATGAGCAGTTCTTC
few TRBJ2-1 TRBV11-3 . CASSLPPDSYNEQFF TGTGCCAGCAGCTTACCTCCCGACAGCTACAATGAGCAGTTCTTC
. TRBJ2-1 TRBV5-3 TRBD2 CARSFRTSGGSYNEQFF TGTGCCAGAAGCTTTCGGACTAGCGGAGGCTCCTACAATGAGCAGTTCTTC
few TRBJ2-2 TRBV7-7 . CASSLRSTGELFF TGTGCTAGCAGCTTAAGGAGCACCGGGGAGCTGTTTTTT
. TRBJ2-2 TRBV15 . CATSRDSAGGSNTGELFF TGTGCCACCAGCAGAGATTCGGCGGGCGGTTCGAACACCGGGGAGCTGTTTTTT
. TRBJ1-5 TRBV5-8 . CASSWKGGRSDYSNQPQHF TGTGCCAGCAGCTGGAAAGGGGGTCGAAGCGATTATAGCAATCAGCCCCAGCATTTT
. TRBJ1-2 TRBV7-3 . CASSLSGGTSRGYTF TGTGCCAGCAGCTTAAGCGGGGGCACCTCACGGGGCTACACCTTC
. TRBJ2-1 TRBV19 . CASSTGLEQFF TGTGCCAGTAGTACAGGGCTTGAGCAGTTCTTC
few TRBJ1-1 TRBV30 . CAWPGTRAFF TGTGCCTGGCCCGGGACAAGAGCTTTCTTT
. TRBJ1-1 TRBV30 . CAWSLGGRTEAFF TGTGCCTGGAGTCTGGGGGGGCGCACTGAAGCTTTCTTT
once TRBJ2-7 TRBV28 . CASSFFNSYEQYF TGTGCCAGCAGTTTTTTCAACTCCTACGAGCAGTACTTC
. TRBJ2-5 TRBV18 TRBD1 CASSRGQGGETQYF TGTGCCAGCTCACGGGGACAGGGTGGCGAGACCCAGTACTTC
. TRBJ2-2 TRBV2 TRBD1 CASRDRVTGGELFF TGTGCCAGCAGGGACAGGGTAACGGGCGGGGAGCTGTTTTTT
once TRBJ2-7 TRBV28 . CASSGTGVSYEQYF TGTGCCAGCAGTGGGACGGGAGTGAGCTACGAGCAGTACTTC
few TRBJ2-5 TRBV5-1 . CASSYLAAYQETQYF TGCGCCAGCAGCTACTTAGCGGCCTACCAAGAGACCCAGTACTTC
. TRBJ2-4 TRBV4-1 TRBD2 CASSLEDPGTSGSKNSQYF TGCGCCAGCAGTCTAGAGGACCCCGGGACTAGCGGATCAAAAAACAGTCAGTACTTC
. TRBJ2-7 TRBV28 TRBD2 CASYPGTSVIQQYF TGTGCCAGTTACCCCGGGACTAGCGTTATTCAGCAGTACTTC
few TRBJ2-3 TRBV10-3 TRBD2 CAIKDTGLAGGDTQYF TGTGCCATCAAAGATACGGGACTAGCGGGGGGAGATACGCAGTATTTT
. TRBJ2-1 TRBV11-3 . CASSDSAYNEQFF TGTGCCAGCAGCGACAGCGCCTACAATGAGCAGTTCTTC
. TRBJ1-1 TRBV29-1 . CSVGSFLNTEAFF TGCAGCGTTGGGAGCTTTCTCAACACTGAAGCTTTCTTT
. TRBJ2-7 TRBV7-9 TRBD1 CASSSGTGSLRHEQYF TGTGCCAGCAGTTCCGGGACAGGGTCTCTACGGCACGAGCAGTACTTC
. TRBJ2-2 TRBV7-2 . CASSPTTNTGELFF TGTGCCAGCAGCCCTACCACGAACACCGGGGAGCTGTTTTTT
. TRBJ2-7 TRBV4-3 . CASSQDGPEGQYF TGCGCCAGCAGCCAAGACGGGCCGGAGGGGCAGTACTTC
. TRBJ2-1 TRBV7-9 TRBD2 CASSLDPAGDEQFF TGTGCCAGCAGCTTAGATCCAGCGGGGGATGAGCAGTTCTTC
. TRBJ2-2 TRBV27 TRBD1 CASSSDRRPSGTGELFF TGTGCCAGCAGTTCGGACAGGAGACCCTCGGGCACCGGGGAGCTGTTTTTT
. TRBJ1-5 TRBV7-2 . CASSLGREQAGNQPQHF TGTGCCAGCAGCTTAGGAAGGGAACAGGCAGGCAATCAGCCCCAGCATTTT